This entry lists 14 T cell receptor beta chains sequenced from one sample in a study of control samples from healthy donors and cancer patients. Produced via immunoSEQ multiplex PCR; TCRdb's table is partial and in-frame only. The table records around 110,000 clones, more than 80% of them present only once. The source material was PBMCs. These receptors were collected from a woman aged 50 to 60 with colorectal cancer.

The rearrangement uses TRBV15 and TRBJ2-7; D is undetermined. Germline loops: CDR1 LNHNV, CDR2 YYDKDF (reference sequence). V lost 1 base to trimming and J lost 4 bases, with 11 bases between them. The CDR3 has 14 residues. The CDR3 DNA follows: TGTGCCACCAGCAGAGGTTTAAGGGTTTACGAGCAGTACTTC. Its protein product is CATSRGLRVYEQYF. Using reference TRBV15 and TRBJ2-7 for the parts outside the CDR3, the full variable domain is DAMVIQNPRYQVTQFGKPVTLSCSQTLNHNVMYWYQQKSSQAPKLLFHYYDKDFNNEADTPDNFQSRRPNTSFCFLDIRSPGLGDTAMYLCATSRGLRVYEQYFGPGTRLTVT.

The rearrangement joins TRBV11-3 to TRBJ2-7; 11 bases line up with TRBD1. This CDR3 region has 13 residues. J gave up 11 bases and V 1 base, and 4 bases lay outside the gene matches. Germline V CDR1 and CDR2: SGHNT, YENEEA. The CDR3 is CASSLGTGGPEYF. For the CDR3, the DNA is TGTGCCAGCAGCTTAGGGACAGGGGGCCCGGAGTACTTC.

The sample holds one count of this clone. The chain employs TRBV29-1 and TRBJ2-3; 11 nucleotides line up with TRBD2. From germline, CDR1 is SQVTM and CDR2 ANQGSEA. The CDR3 contains 14 residues. V was pared by 8 bases and J by 4 bases, with 8 bases of the junction left unmatched. The CDR3 nucleotides read TGCAGCCAGGTAGCGGGGGGGTCCGCAGATACGCAGTATTTT. This encodes CSQVAGGSADTQYF.

This clone was observed once. This chain uses TRBV2 with TRBJ2-1; a possible D gene is TRBD1 (6 bases). The CDR3 is 13 residues long. The germline V gene encodes CDR1 SNHLY and CDR2 FYNNEI. V lost 7 bases and J lost 5, with 12 bases in between. DNA for the CDR3: TGTGCCAGCATTAACGACAGGAACAATGAGCAGTTCTTC. Amino acid sequence: CASINDRNNEQFF.

A single count supports this clone. The chain uses TRBV7-6 and TRBJ2-5; the D gene is possibly TRBD1 (6 bases). There are 14 residues in the CDR3. Trimming took off 0 bases at V and 5 bases at J, with 10 bases between the two ends. Germline values: CDR1 SGHVS, CDR2 FNYEAQ. In nucleotides, the CDR3 is TGTGCCAGCAGCTTAGCGGGGGCCTGGGAGACCCAGTACTTC. It codes for CASSLAGAWETQYF.

This chain uses TRBV18 with TRBJ2-2; D might be TRBD1 (6 bases). CDR3 length: 14 amino acids. Trimming pared 6 bases from V and 5 bases from J, leaving 13 bases between. The germline CDR1 and CDR2 sequences are KGHSH and LQKENI. Here the CDR3 DNA reads TGTGCCAGCTCTGCCTCTCAGGGGACCGGGGAGCTGTTTTTT. Translating gives CASSASQGTGELFF.

The chain links TRBV3-1 (or the pseudogene TRBV3-2) to TRBJ2-3, with 7 bases lining up with TRBD1. Per the germline V gene, CDR1 is LGHDT and CDR2 is YNNKEL (reference sequence). V lost 5 bases to trimming and J lost 4 bases; unmatched junction nucleotides: 3. The CDR3 contains 13 residues. CDR3 residues: CASSTTGADTQYF. The CDR3 nucleotides are TGTGCCAGCAGCACAACAGGGGCAGATACGCAGTATTTT.

The J gene is TRBJ2-2, the V gene TRBV2, with D unresolved. CDR1 and CDR2 (germline): SNHLY, FYNNEI. This CDR3 contains 14 residues. The ends were cut back, 6 bases at V and 0 bases at J, with 8 bases in the middle. CDR3 region: CASRRAANTGELFF. CDR3 nucleotide sequence: TGTGCCAGCAGACGGGCAGCGAACACCGGGGAGCTGTTTTTT.

J is TRBJ1-1 and V is TRBV29-1; 11 bases align to TRBD1. The V gene end was trimmed by 4 bases and the J gene end by 6 bases; junction bases not matched to a gene: 7. Germline V gene lookup returns CDR1 SQVTM and CDR2 ANQGSEA. The CDR3 totals 14 residues. In DNA form, the CDR3 reads TGCAGCGTTGCTCCGGGACAGGGGGAGTCTGAAGCTTTCTTT. It yields the protein CSVAPGQGESEAFF.

Notes on this clone: Likely a read error: the CDR3 ends without its conserved phenylalanine or tryptophan. The J gene is TRBJ1-2, the V gene TRBV18; 8 nucleotides line up with TRBD1. Germline values: CDR1 KGHSH, CDR2 LQKENI. J lost 5 bases, V lost 5 bases, and 4 bases had no gene match. CDR3 length: 13 amino acids. The DNA for the CDR3 is TGTGCCAGCTCAGCGGGACAGGAGTATGGCTACACCCTC. Translating gives CASSAGQEYGYTL.

The chain has TRBV30 and TRBJ1-2; D uncertain. This CDR3 contains 13 residues. V was shortened by 4 bases and J by 4 bases, with 13 bases between the two germline ends. Germline loops: CDR1 GTSNPN, CDR2 SVGIG (reference sequence). This chain's CDR3 is CAWTRFDLYGYTF. The CDR3 nucleotides are TGTGCCTGGACCCGGTTCGACCTCTATGGCTACACCTTC.

V and J are TRBV19 and TRBJ1-5; TRBD1 matches at 7 bases. This CDR3 contains 13 residues. Germline V gene data show CDR1 as LNHDA and CDR2 as SQIVND (reference sequence). The V and J ends lost 6 bases and 7 bases, in that order; junction bases with no gene match: 6. Written as DNA, the CDR3 is TGTGCCAGTAGCCCGACAGGGCGGCAGCCCCAGCATTTT. It specifies CASSPTGRQPQHF. Full variable domain (outside the CDR3, taken from reference TRBV19 and TRBJ1-5): DGGITQSPKYLFRKEGQNVTLSCEQNLNHDAMYWYRQDPGQGLRLIYYSQIVNDFQKGDIAEGYSVSREKKESFPLTVTSAQKNPTAFYLCASSPTGRQPQHFGDGTRLSIL.

The chain uses TRBV18 and TRBJ2-1; D gene unclear. The germline CDR1 and CDR2 sequences are KGHSH and LQKENI. The CDR3 covers 16 residues. Trimming stripped 1 base from V and 3 bases from J, with 13 bases between. The CDR3 is CASSPRTEANYNEQFF. CDR3 DNA sequence: TGTGCCAGCTCACCACGGACCGAAGCTAACTACAATGAGCAGTTCTTC.

This sequence joins TRBV25-1 and TRBJ2-5; D might be TRBD1 (5 bases). Germline V CDR1 and CDR2: MGHDK, SYGVNS. This CDR3 has 14 residues. The V end was cut by 1 base, the J end by 2 bases, with 8 bases between. CDR3 protein: CASSELGVQETQYF. CDR3 sequence (DNA): TGTGCCAGCAGTGAATTAGGGGTACAAGAGACCCAGTACTTC.